What follows describes a single TCR beta chain. This clone was found once. Its antigen is currently not known. No much larger clone exists at a distance of one base, and base qualities are not known. CEF-cultured naive and memory CD4+ T cell DNA received survey-level immunoSEQ TCR-beta sequencing. The original pipeline was this. During preprocessing, nonproductive sequences were discarded, as were any CDR3s that did not begin with C, did not end with F or W, or were shorter than 7 amino acids. The MANAFEST web app identified antigen-specific clonotypes based on expansion compared with the reference and other culture wells. A clone was considered positive if the clone showed significant expansion compared with the reference culture in 2 of 3 replicate wells at an FDR below 0.05. To be called positive, a clone also had to show significant expansion compared with every other tandem well and an odds ratio greater than 5. Cultured and uncultured naive and memory CD4+ repertoires were searched for previously identified spike- and CEF-reactive CDR3s. After three terminal residues were trimmed from each end, CDR3 homology was quantified as pairwise Levenshtein distance using the stringdist R package. TCRdb re-hosts the immuneACCESS table, in-frame sequences only. Its copies lack some clones; in the studies checked, an unresolved V gene accounts for under half of them, and the cause for the rest is not known. V, J and clone size are those of that table, while D and trimming were read from the DNA. The sample table contains 35,000 or so clones; only one count was recorded for about 80% of them. The top ten clonotypes cover 6.6% of the sample.

Naive and memory CD4+ T cells were separated from cryopreserved PBMCs by first enriching for CD4 and then performing EasySep naive CD4+ T cell enrichment. Sorted naive or memory CD4+ T cells (approximately 10^5) were grown at a 1:1 ratio with T cell-depleted PBMCs and CEF peptides for 10 days. Triplicate replicate wells were generally used for each peptide culture condition. Ficoll-Paque PLUS gradient centrifugation was used to isolate PBMCs from either whole blood or leukapheresis product. PBMCs were either used fresh in the expansion assay or cryopreserved at -140 degrees C. The QIAamp Micro DNA Kit was used to extract genomic DNA from the CD4+ T cells. The data stem from a study of CD4 T cells in relation to SARS-CoV-2 and coronaviruses (dated by TCRdb to 2020 to 2022). About the study as a whole: In the ViraFEST assay, PBMCs were cultured with antigen for under twelve days, after which TCR beta CDR3s were sequenced to identify antigen-specific clonal expansions. Across all 12 patients in the full convalescent cohort, ages ranged from roughly 20 to 80 years, with a median of 38. Among the approximately 12 convalescent patients, 8 males and 4 females were included, and two of the subjects were Hispanic. Shared crossreactive spike epitopes were mapped to their HLA restriction using patient-derived lymphoblastoid cell lines. At the level of individual TCR clonotypes, the study evaluated whether memory CD4+ T cells crossreact between the spike proteins of SARS-CoV-2 and those of common cold coronaviruses. Samples from a few pre-COVID donors and the naive versus memory experiments were sequenced with the Adaptive Biotechnologies TCR-sequencing kit; other data were Illumina-based. A different, Illumina-based TCR-beta assay was used to sequence expansion assays from other donors in the study. On the study overall, not on this receptor specifically: Small numbers of patients and of tested TCRs limited the study. Because the crossreactivity analysis focused on spike protein, crossreactivity against other viral proteins was not assessed. Because no donor provided both pre-pandemic and post-infection samples, tracing the source of pre-existing responses was limited. Memory CD4+ clonotypes crossrecognizing SARS-CoV-2 and at least one common cold coronavirus spike were found in roughly 65% of donors. Naive versus memory sequencing indicated that memory recall responses, rather than primary responses primed during culture, are detected by the assay. Compared with monoreactive clones, crossreactive clones had significantly weaker SARS-CoV-2-driven expansion, a result consistent with antigenic imprinting.

CDR1 and CDR2, looked up from the germline V gene (reference sequence), are SEHNR and FQNEAQ. The junction shows trimming of 7 bases on V and 8 bases on J, and the gene matches do not reach 15 bases of it. Spanning cysteine to phenylalanine, the CDR3 consists of 16 amino acids. Only the CDR3 portion is preserved as DNA: 48 bases, with reading frame beginning at the first base. The receptor was derived from an adult with COVID-19. Sequencing was carried out using naive CD4+ T cells from PBMCs, cultured in vitro. What this sample's cell subset or site label stands for: naive CD4+ T cells isolated by negative enrichment. The sequence joins TRBV7-9 to TRBJ2-1, with TRBD2 matching 9 junction bases. The nucleotide sequence is TGTGCCAGCACCCCCTTCGGACTAGCGAGGAGCGATGAGCAGTTCTTC. Its translation is CASTPFGLARSDEQFF.